This TCR beta chain came from a study of blood T cells in healthy people across ages. Whole-study findings and limits: A strong correlation was found between TCR beta diversity and the percentage of naive T cells.

With a J-beta primer mix and a sample-barcoded 5' primer, a second PCR ran about 6 to 11 cycles. Through a template-switch adaptor with 12 random nucleotides, each cDNA molecule received a tag. MiXCR, applied by TCRdb to the 5' RACE reads, yields one record per CDR3 protein. The sample lists fewer than 1,200,000 distinct CDR3 sequences, approximately 25% occurring once. For this clonotype: Its cognate antigen is unknown.

Trimming removed 3 bases at V and 0 bases at J, with 9 bases between. CDR3 length equals 15 residues. Total RNA was isolated from each sample in quantities of at least 5.5 micrograms. The same data also went into a second study, on T cells of mothers and their children. As that report states: There was no detection of any persistent microchimeric T cell clones.

Source material: blood. The V and J genes are TRBV12-3 or TRBV12-4 and TRBJ1-5; D remains unclear. This TCR was sampled from a girl aged 2 to 9 in good health. CDR3 sequence reads: CASSLYTDSNQPQHF. The CDR3 DNA follows: TGTGCCAGCAGTTTGTATACCGATAGCAATCAGCCCCAGCATTTT.